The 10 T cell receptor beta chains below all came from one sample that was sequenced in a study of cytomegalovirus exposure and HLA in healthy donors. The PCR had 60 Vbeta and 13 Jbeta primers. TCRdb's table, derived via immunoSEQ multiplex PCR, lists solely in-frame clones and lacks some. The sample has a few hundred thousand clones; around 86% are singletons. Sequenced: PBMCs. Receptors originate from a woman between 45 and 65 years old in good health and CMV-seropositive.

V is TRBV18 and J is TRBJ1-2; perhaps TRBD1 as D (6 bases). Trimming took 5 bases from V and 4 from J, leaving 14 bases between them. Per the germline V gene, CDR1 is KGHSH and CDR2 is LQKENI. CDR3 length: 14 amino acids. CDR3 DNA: TGTGCCAGCTCAATTTCTGGACAGATCTATGGCTACACCTTC. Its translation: CASSISGQIYGYTF.

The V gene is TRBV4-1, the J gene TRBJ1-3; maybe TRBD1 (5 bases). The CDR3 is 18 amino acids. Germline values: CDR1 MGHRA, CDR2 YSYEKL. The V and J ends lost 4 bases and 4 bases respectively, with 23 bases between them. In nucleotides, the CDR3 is TGCGCCAGCAGCCCAATAATGGGACGGCAGCGGGTGGGAAACACCATATATTTT. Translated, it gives CASSPIMGRQRVGNTIYF.

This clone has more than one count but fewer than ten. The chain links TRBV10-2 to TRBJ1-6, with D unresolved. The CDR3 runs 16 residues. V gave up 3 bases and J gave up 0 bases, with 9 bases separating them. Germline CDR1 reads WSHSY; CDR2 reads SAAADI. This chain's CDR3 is CASSDGVSSYNSPLHF. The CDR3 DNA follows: TGCGCCAGCAGTGATGGTGTCAGCTCCTATAATTCACCCCTCCACTTT.

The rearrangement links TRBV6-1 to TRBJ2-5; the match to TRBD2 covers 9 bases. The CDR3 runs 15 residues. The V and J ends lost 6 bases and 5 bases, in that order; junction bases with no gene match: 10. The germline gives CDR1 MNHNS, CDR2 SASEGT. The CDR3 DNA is TGTGCCAGCAGGCTAGCGGGGCTCTCGGTCGAGACCCAGTACTTC. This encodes CASRLAGLSVETQYF.

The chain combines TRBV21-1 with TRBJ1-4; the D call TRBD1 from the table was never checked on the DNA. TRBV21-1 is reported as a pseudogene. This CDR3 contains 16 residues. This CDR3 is CASSKVEDRVEEKLFF. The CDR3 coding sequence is TGTGCCAGCAGCAAAGTCGAAGACAGGGTGGAGGAAAAACTGTTTTTT.

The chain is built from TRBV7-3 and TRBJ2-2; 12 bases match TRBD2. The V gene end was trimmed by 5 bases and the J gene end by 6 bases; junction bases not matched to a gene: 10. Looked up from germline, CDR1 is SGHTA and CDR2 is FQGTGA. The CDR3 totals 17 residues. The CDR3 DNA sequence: TGTGCCAGCAGCCAATCTCTAGCGGGGGGGCGAGCCGGGGAGCTGTTTTTT. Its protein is CASSQSLAGGRAGELFF.

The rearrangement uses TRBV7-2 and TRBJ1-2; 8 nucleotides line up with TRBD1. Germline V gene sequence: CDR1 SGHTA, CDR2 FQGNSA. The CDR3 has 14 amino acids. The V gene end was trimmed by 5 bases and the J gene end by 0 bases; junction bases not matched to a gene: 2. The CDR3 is CASSMDRANYGYTF. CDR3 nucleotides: TGTGCCAGCAGCATGGACAGGGCTAACTATGGCTACACCTTC.

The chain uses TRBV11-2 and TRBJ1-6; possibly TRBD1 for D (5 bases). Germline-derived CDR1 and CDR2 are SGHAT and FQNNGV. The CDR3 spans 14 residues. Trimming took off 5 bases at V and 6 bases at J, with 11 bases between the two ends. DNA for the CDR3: TGTGCCAGCAGCCGCGGGACGGTTAATTCACCCCTCCACTTT. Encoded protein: CASSRGTVNSPLHF.

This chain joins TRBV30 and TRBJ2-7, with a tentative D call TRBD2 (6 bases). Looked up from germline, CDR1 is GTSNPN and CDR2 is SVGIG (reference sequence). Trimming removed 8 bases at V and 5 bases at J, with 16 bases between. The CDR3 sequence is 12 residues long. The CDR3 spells CAGGVSIHEQYF. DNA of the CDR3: TGTGCCGGAGGGGTTAGTATTCACGAGCAGTACTTC.

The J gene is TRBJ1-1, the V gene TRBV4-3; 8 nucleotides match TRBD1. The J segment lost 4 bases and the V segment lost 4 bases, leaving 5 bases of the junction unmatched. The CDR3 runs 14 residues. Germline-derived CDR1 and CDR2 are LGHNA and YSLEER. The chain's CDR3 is CASSPGQGVTEAFF. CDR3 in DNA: TGCGCCAGCAGCCCCGGACAGGGTGTCACTGAAGCTTTCTTT.